This record covers a single T cell receptor (beta chain). This entry belongs to a study of technical replicates of blood from four donors. The germline CDR1 and CDR2 sequences are LGHNT and FRNRAP. V lost 4 bases to trimming and J lost 0 bases, with 12 bases between them. The CDR3 loop spans 15 amino acids. Measured with immunoSEQ multiplex PCR; TCRdb has only the in-frame clones, and not every one. Of about 79,000 clones in the sample, 75% to 95% were seen once. The chain couples TRBV12-5 to TRBJ1-1; a weak D match, TRBD1 (5 bases). Sequencing was done on a sample of T cells isolated from PBMCs. The origin of this receptor is a human donor in good health. Some clones in this sample may be carry-over from other donors' samples. CDR3 region: CASGSQAPLNTEAFF. The CDR3 DNA reads TGTGCTAGTGGTTCACAGGCCCCCCTGAACACTGAAGCTTTCTTT.